The clone carrying this T cell receptor (beta chain) was counted only a few times. Its antigen remains unknown. Unique molecular identifiers tagged the TCR beta cDNA libraries. T cells numbering about 0.85 to 10 million yielded around 500,000 cDNA molecules. TCRdb reprocessed the PCR reads with MiXCR, giving one entry per CDR3 protein. The sample includes hundreds of thousands of distinct CDR3 sequences, roughly 38% of them seen just once. This record belongs to a study of post-analysis software for immune sequencing data. Study-wide findings and caveats: Among roughly five TRBV segments more frequent in patients than controls were TRBV5-6, TRBV5-1 and TRBV20-1. Significantly decreased normalized Chao1 diversity was recorded for multiple sclerosis patients relative to controls.

The V gene's germline CDR1 is MNHEY and CDR2 SVGEGT. Trimming took 4 bases from V and 12 from J, leaving 13 bases between them. CDR3 size: 12 residues. This chain uses TRBV6-2 or TRBV6-3 with TRBJ2-1, with D perhaps TRBD1 (5 bases). Sequenced: blood. The TCR comes from a girl between 5 and 17 years old with multiple sclerosis. For the CDR3, the DNA is TGTGCCAGCAGTTCGACAGCCTTTGGGCAGTTCTTC. It is translated as CASSSTAFGQFF.